One sample yielded the 31 T cell receptor beta chains listed below, sequenced in a study of cytomegalovirus exposure and HLA in healthy donors. The PCR used 60 Vbeta and 13 Jbeta primers. Produced via immunoSEQ multiplex PCR; TCRdb's table is partial and in-frame only. The sample shows about 140,000 clones, around 79% of them seen only once. Source material: PBMCs. The origin of the receptors is a woman in her 50s in good health and CMV-seropositive.

Only one count was recorded for this clone. The genes are TRBV5-5 and TRBJ1-1, with a tentative D call TRBD1 (5 bases). Trimming stripped 1 base from V and 7 bases from J, with 11 bases between. Germline V gene lookup returns CDR1 SGHKS and CDR2 YYEKEE (reference sequence). The CDR3 has 13 residues. CDR3 residues: CASSLTVGLEAFF. CDR3 nucleotide sequence: TGTGCCAGCAGCTTGACAGTGGGACTTGAAGCTTTCTTT.

This chain uses TRBV27 with TRBJ2-4; TRBD2 is a possible D gene (6 bases). The germline V gene has CDR1 MNHEY and CDR2 SMNVEV (reference sequence). V was clipped by 10 bases and J by 0 bases, with 16 bases between them. The CDR3 has 15 amino acids. In nucleotides, the CDR3 is TGTGCCACTGGTAGCGGATCCTTAGCCAAAAACATTCAGTACTTC. Protein: CATGSGSLAKNIQYF.

The chain links TRBV5-1 to TRBJ2-5; D perhaps matches TRBD2 (5 bases). There are 14 residues in the CDR3. Looked up from germline, CDR1 is SGHRS and CDR2 is YFSETQ. Trimming stripped 4 bases from V and 5 bases from J, with 15 bases between. The CDR3 DNA reads as TGCGCCAGCAGCCCGGGAACTGGAGATGAGACCCAGTACTTC. Its translation is CASSPGTGDETQYF. The variable domain in full, completed from reference TRBV5-1 and TRBJ2-5, reads KAGVTQTPRYLIKTRGQQVTLSCSPISGHRSVSWYQQTPGQGLQFLFEYFSETQRNKGNFPGRFSGRQFSNSRSEMNVSTLELGDSALYLCASSPGTGDETQYFGPGTRLLVL.

CDR3 protein: CASSLRGGESYEQYF. CDR3 DNA: TGTGCCAGCAGCCTCCGGGGCGGGGAGTCCTACGAGCAGTACTTC. The rearrangement links TRBV11-2 to TRBJ2-7; possibly TRBD2 for D (6 bases). CDR3 length: 15 amino acids. CDR1 and CDR2 from the germline V gene are SGHAT and FQNNGV. V lost 5 bases and J 1 base, leaving 15 bases between the germline ends.

J is TRBJ2-2 and V is TRBV7-9, with D maybe TRBD2 (5 bases). Trimming took 5 bases from V and 4 from J, leaving 20 bases between them. Germline values: CDR1 SEHNR, CDR2 FQNEAQ (reference sequence). The length of the CDR3 is 17 residues. This CDR3 reads CASSTILEGLRTGELFF. CDR3 in DNA: TGTGCCAGCAGCACTATACTAGAAGGACTGCGCACCGGGGAGCTGTTTTTT.

The chain is built from TRBV27 and TRBJ2-5; D gene unclear. The germline V and J ends were trimmed by 5 bases and 1 base, with 11 bases remaining between them. In germline, CDR1 is MNHEY, CDR2 SMNVEV (reference sequence). This CDR3 is built from 14 residues. CDR3 bases: TGTGCCAGCAGTCCATTGGCGGCCCAAGAGACCCAGTACTTC. It yields the protein CASSPLAAQETQYF.

The chain joins TRBV7-6 to TRBJ1-2; possible D gene TRBD1, 5 bases. Germline CDR1 and CDR2: SGHVS and FNYEAQ. The CDR3 consists of 13 residues. Trimming took 0 bases from V and 3 from J, leaving 5 bases between them. The CDR3 coding sequence is TGTGCCAGCAGCTTAGCAGGGGACTATGGCTACACCTTC. It translates to CASSLAGDYGYTF.

The chain links TRBV6-5 to TRBJ2-1; 8 nucleotides align to TRBD1. V lost 5 bases and J lost 3; bases outside the gene matches: 3. The CDR3 consists of 14 residues. Germline V gene sequence: CDR1 MNHEY, CDR2 SVGAGI. The CDR3 sequence: CASSETGDYNEQFF. The CDR3 nucleotides read TGTGCCAGCAGTGAGACAGGGGACTACAATGAGCAGTTCTTC.

CDR3 region: CASSLGVITGELFF. CDR3 DNA: TGTGCCAGCAGCCTCGGGGTTATTACCGGGGAGCTGTTTTTT. The chain employs TRBV27 and TRBJ2-2, with D perhaps matching TRBD2 (5 bases). The CDR3 loop spans 14 amino acids. Germline assignment: CDR1 MNHEY and CDR2 SMNVEV (reference sequence). V gave up 6 bases and J gave up 5 bases, with 13 bases separating them.

This chain joins TRBV11-2 and TRBJ1-4, with 9 bases lining up with TRBD1. V shed 2 bases and J 5 bases; nucleotides not matched to a gene: 3. The CDR3 consists of 15 residues. Per germline, CDR1 SGHAT and CDR2 FQNNGV. The CDR3 DNA reads as TGTGCCAGCAGCTTACCGGGACAGGGCAATGAAAAACTGTTTTTT. This codes for CASSLPGQGNEKLFF.

CDR3 region: CASSSLAIGYNEQFF. The CDR3 coding sequence is TGTGCCAGCAGCTCCCTAGCGATTGGGTACAATGAGCAGTTCTTC. V gene TRBV11-2 combines with J gene TRBJ2-1, with D tentatively TRBD2 (6 bases). This CDR3 is 15 amino acids long. CDR1 SGHAT and CDR2 FQNNGV come from the germline V gene. V was shortened by 4 bases and J by 4 bases, with 14 bases between the two germline ends.

CDR3 DNA sequence: TGTGCCAGCTCACCAATGGACAGGGCAGATACGCAGTATTTT. Translated: CASSPMDRADTQYF. V gene TRBV18 combines with J gene TRBJ2-3; 8 nucleotides align to TRBD1. Germline assignment: CDR1 KGHSH and CDR2 LQKENI. The CDR3 has 14 amino acids. After removal of 2 bases from V and 4 bases from J, the junction contained 2 bases not matched to a gene.

The rearrangement joins TRBV9 to TRBJ2-7, with TRBD1 matching 7 bases. V lost 3 bases and J lost 0; bases outside the gene matches: 3. Germline lookup yields CDR1 SGDLS and CDR2 YYNGEE. The CDR3 runs 14 residues. The CDR3 loop reads CASSAGQSSYEQYF. The CDR3 region has the DNA TGTGCCAGCAGCGCGGGACAGTCCTCCTACGAGCAGTACTTC.

This chain links TRBV9 with TRBJ2-2; 9 bases match TRBD2. Germline V gene lookup returns CDR1 SGDLS and CDR2 YYNGEE. This CDR3 has 18 amino acids. Trimming at V came to 1 base and at J to 6 bases, leaving 13 bases not matched to a gene. CDR3 loop: CASSVREASGVWAGELFF. CDR3 DNA: TGTGCCAGCAGCGTACGAGAAGCTAGCGGGGTTTGGGCCGGGGAGCTGTTTTTT.

CDR3: CSAPDTEAFF. The CDR3 bases are TGCAGTGCCCCCGACACTGAAGCTTTCTTT. The genes are TRBV20-1 and TRBJ1-1, with D unclear. Looked up from germline, CDR1 is DFQATT and CDR2 is SNEGSKA (reference sequence). CDR3 length: 10 residues. Deletions cut 6 bases from V and 3 bases from J, with 5 bases between.

This chain connects TRBV9 to TRBJ2-2, with D possibly matching TRBD1 (6 bases). The CDR3 runs to 17 residues. With 0 bases removed from V and 1 base from J, the gap between germline ends came to 13 bases. Germline values: CDR1 SGDLS, CDR2 YYNGEE. CDR3 nucleotide sequence: TGTGCCAGCAGCGTAGGGTTGATAGGGGGGAACACCGGGGAGCTGTTTTTT. Encoded protein: CASSVGLIGGNTGELFF.

The V call is TRBV4-2, the J call TRBJ1-2; D not resolved. Trimming removed 0 bases at V and 4 bases at J, with 6 bases between. Germline CDR1 LGHNA, CDR2 YNFKEQ. The CDR3 has 13 amino acids. The CDR3 DNA is TGTGCCAGCAGCCAAGAAGGAGGCTATGGCTACACCTTC. Translated, it gives CASSQEGGYGYTF.

This rearrangement joins TRBV9 to TRBJ1-2, with D perhaps matching TRBD1 (6 bases). The germline V and J ends were trimmed by 0 bases and 4 bases, with 16 bases remaining between them. The CDR3 loop spans 16 amino acids. The germline gives CDR1 SGDLS, CDR2 YYNGEE. The DNA of the CDR3 is TGTGCCAGCAGCGTAGTGGGGGGGGCCCCGGGCTATGGCTACACCTTC. This translates into CASSVVGGAPGYGYTF.

The chain has TRBV18 and TRBJ2-7; 8 nucleotides line up with TRBD2. V lost 3 bases and J lost 5; bases outside the gene matches: 6. This CDR3 is built from 14 residues. Germline assignment: CDR1 KGHSH and CDR2 LQKENI. The DNA of the CDR3 is TGTGCCAGCTCACCTGGACTAGCATCCGACGAGCAGTACTTC. It codes for CASSPGLASDEQYF.

J is TRBJ1-1 and V is TRBV7-9; 7 positions match TRBD1. With V trimmed by 5 bases and J by 11 bases, 17 bases remained unmatched. The CDR3 runs 15 residues. CDR1 and CDR2 from the germline V gene are SEHNR and FQNEAQ (reference sequence). This CDR3 reads CASSLNRDSARFAFF. The CDR3 nucleotides are TGTGCCAGCAGCCTTAACCGGGACAGCGCTCGGTTCGCTTTCTTT.

This clone was detected only once. V is TRBV7-3 and J is TRBJ1-6; D is uncertain. The V gene's germline CDR1 is SGHTA and CDR2 FQGTGA. Trimming cost V 3 bases and J 7 bases, with 7 bases left between them. The CDR3 runs 13 residues. CDR3 amino acids: CASSFSLNSPLHF. The CDR3 DNA sequence: TGTGCCAGCAGCTTCTCCCTCAATTCACCCCTCCACTTT.

This clone was seen a few times. The rearrangement links TRBV5-4 to TRBJ2-7, with D perhaps TRBD2 (6 bases). Germline V gene lookup returns CDR1 SGHNT and CDR2 YYREEE (reference sequence). The length of the CDR3 is 14 residues. V lost 3 bases to trimming and J lost 4 bases, with 14 bases between them. The CDR3 DNA reads as TGTGCCAGCAGCTCACCCACGGCGGGATACGAGCAGTACTTC. As protein: CASSSPTAGYEQYF.

This chain joins TRBV7-8 and TRBJ2-3; TRBD1 is a possible D gene (5 bases). The V end was cut by 1 base, the J end by 0 bases, with 11 bases between. The CDR3 sequence is 16 residues long. The V gene's germline CDR1 is SGHVS and CDR2 FQNEAQ. CDR3 DNA sequence: TGTGCCAGCAGCTTAGGGCCTGGACAAAGCACAGATACGCAGTATTTT. Translation: CASSLGPGQSTDTQYF.

The rearrangement joins TRBV30 to TRBJ2-3; 10 bases agree with TRBD2. V dropped 1 base and J dropped 5; count of bases not matched to a gene: 18. Per the germline V gene, CDR1 is GTSNPN and CDR2 is SVGIG (reference sequence). The CDR3 length is 19 residues. CDR3 DNA sequence: TGTGCCTGGAGTGCCTTTAGCGGGGGGCTTATTAAGGCGATAGATACGCAGTATTTT. Its protein product is CAWSAFSGGLIKAIDTQYF.

V and J are TRBV5-6 and TRBJ2-3, with 12 bases matching TRBD2. This CDR3 comprises 14 residues. Germline lookup yields CDR1 SGHDT and CDR2 YYEEEE. V shed 0 bases and J 10 bases; nucleotides not matched to a gene: 3. Here the CDR3 reads CASSLEWTSGAQYF. In nucleotides, the CDR3 is TGTGCCAGCAGCTTGGAGTGGACTAGCGGGGCGCAGTATTTT.

Turning to this clone: At one end the junction does not follow the germline gene, possibly because of a read error. The chain is built from TRBV5-4 and TRBJ2-4, with a weak D call TRBD1 (6 bases). Germline CDR1 SGHNT, CDR2 YYREEE (reference sequence). The CDR3 consists of 15 residues. CDR3 protein: CASSPSRGAENSQYF. In DNA form, the CDR3 reads TGTGCCAGCAGCCCTTCCAGGGGCGCGGAAAACAGTCAGTACTTC.

The chain links TRBV6-6 to TRBJ1-2; D is possibly TRBD1 (6 bases). Per germline, CDR1 MNHNY and CDR2 SVGAGI (reference sequence). This CDR3 has 15 residues. Trimming pared 5 bases from V and 8 bases from J, leaving 21 bases between. The CDR3 reads CASSPRDIPVQGYTF. The DNA for the CDR3 is TGTGCCAGCAGTCCCCGGGACATCCCTGTGCAGGGCTACACCTTC.

A few counts support this clone. V and J are TRBV9 and TRBJ2-1, with a weak D call TRBD2 (6 bases). Germline lookup yields CDR1 SGDLS and CDR2 YYNGEE. V lost 3 bases and J lost 1, with 14 bases in between. This CDR3 is built from 16 residues. DNA for the CDR3: TGTGCCAGCAGCGCCCAGCCGGGGGAGTCCTACAATGAGCAGTTCTTC. Translation: CASSAQPGESYNEQFF.

The chain is built from TRBV29-1 and TRBJ1-2; D remains ambiguous. Trimming left V 4 bases short and J 7 bases short, with 7 bases between. From germline, CDR1 is SQVTM and CDR2 ANQGSEA. The CDR3 consists of 10 residues. The CDR3 here is CSVGEGGYTF. The DNA of the CDR3 is TGCAGCGTTGGGGAGGGTGGCTACACCTTC. Full variable domain (remainder filled in from reference TRBV29-1 and TRBJ1-2): SAVISQKPSRDICQRGTSLTIQCQVDSQVTMMFWYRQQPGQSLTLIATANQGSEATYESGFVIDKFPISRPNLTFSTLTVSNMSPEDSSIYLCSVGEGGYTFGSGTRLTVV.

The chain links TRBV7-6 to TRBJ1-5; D perhaps matches TRBD1 (6 bases). CDR1 is SGHVS and CDR2 is FNYEAQ in the germline V gene. V lost 5 bases, J lost 0 bases, and 14 bases lay in between. This CDR3 contains 16 residues. The CDR3 coding sequence is TGTGCCAGCAGCCCAAAGACAGGCAGTAGCAATCAGCCCCAGCATTTT. As protein: CASSPKTGSSNQPQHF.

The genes are TRBV28 and TRBJ2-1; TRBD1 is a possible D gene (5 bases). The CDR3 sequence is 12 residues long. Germline CDR1 MDHEN, CDR2 SYDVKM. V gave up 7 bases and J gave up 13 bases, with 17 bases separating them. The CDR3 DNA is TGTGCCAGCAACAACCAGGGCGGTGGCCAGTTCTTC. Encoded protein: CASNNQGGGQFF. Complete variable domain (other parts from reference TRBV28 and TRBJ2-1): DVKVTQSSRYLVKRTGEKVFLECVQDMDHENMFWYRQDPGLGLRLIYFSYDVKMKEKGDIPEGYSVSREKKERFSLILESASTNQTSMYLCASNNQGGGQFFGPGTRLTVL.